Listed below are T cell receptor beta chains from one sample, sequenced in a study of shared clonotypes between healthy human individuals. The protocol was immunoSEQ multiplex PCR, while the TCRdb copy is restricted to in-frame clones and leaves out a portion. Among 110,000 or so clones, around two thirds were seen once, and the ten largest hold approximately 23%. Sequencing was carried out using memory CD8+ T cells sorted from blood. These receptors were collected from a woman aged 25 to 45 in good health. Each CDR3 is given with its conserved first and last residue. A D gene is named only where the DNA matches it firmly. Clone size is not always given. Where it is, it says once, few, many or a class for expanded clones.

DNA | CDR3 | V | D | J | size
TGTGCCAGCAGGGACAGGGAGGCAGATACGCAGTATTTT | CASRDREADTQYF | TRBV6-4 | TRBD1 | TRBJ2-3 | .
TGTGCCAGCAGTGGCATAGACGGGGAGCTGTTTTTT | CASSGIDGELFF | TRBV6-6 | . | TRBJ2-2 | many
TGTGCCAGCAGTGTAAAGGGGGAAGAGACCCAGTACTTC | CASSVKGEETQYF | TRBV6-1 | . | TRBJ2-5 | .
TGTGCCAGCAGTGCTTATTCCTACGAGCAGTACTTC | CASSAYSYEQYF | TRBV2 | . | TRBJ2-7 | few
TGTGCCGCCAAGGGGGCTAGCGGGAGTACTGAGCAGTTCTTC | CAAKGASGSTEQFF | TRBV25-1 | TRBD2 | TRBJ2-1 | .
TGCGCCAGCAGCCAAGCCTGGAGAACAGATACGCAGTATTTT | CASSQAWRTDTQYF | TRBV4-1 | . | TRBJ2-3 | .
TGCGCCAGCAGCCGGGACAGGAACTATGGCTACACCTTC | CASSRDRNYGYTF | TRBV10-1 | TRBD1 | TRBJ1-2 | many
TGTGCCAGCAGCTTAGTTGGGCTAGGTGGCGCAGATACGCAGTATTTT | CASSLVGLGGADTQYF | TRBV7-9 | . | TRBJ2-3 | .
TGCGCCAGCAGCCAGGGCAGGGACCGGGAGCTGTTTTTT | CASSQGRDRELFF | TRBV4-1 | . | TRBJ2-2 | .
TGTGCCAGCAGTAGCCTCTACGGCCCGAACTATGGCTACACCTTC | CASSSLYGPNYGYTF | TRBV28 | . | TRBJ1-2 | .
TGTGCCAGCAAGATTTCCGGACAGGGCCGCGACGAGCAGTACTTC | CASKISGQGRDEQYF | TRBV6-1 | TRBD1 | TRBJ2-7 | many
TGTGCCAGCAGCCTACCCCAGGGCGGGAGAATCTACGAGCAGTACTTC | CASSLPQGGRIYEQYF | TRBV28 | TRBD2 | TRBJ2-7 | .
TGTGCCAGCAGTACCGGGCCCAGCGGGGTCCAGCCCCAGCATTTT | CASSTGPSGVQPQHF | TRBV27 | . | TRBJ1-5 | .
TGCGCCAGCAGTGAGCCCCAACAGGGGATCTACAATCAGCCCCAGCATTTT | CASSEPQQGIYNQPQHF | TRBV10-2 | TRBD1 | TRBJ1-5 | .
TGTGCCAGCAGCGGGTCCTCCCTAGGCTCGGGCTATGGCTACACCTTC | CASSGSSLGSGYGYTF | TRBV9 | . | TRBJ1-2 | once
TGCGCCAGCAGCTTGGTTGGGGCCCCACCGGGCCAAGAGACCCAGTACTTC | CASSLVGAPPGQETQYF | TRBV5-1 | . | TRBJ2-5 | .